This T cell receptor (beta chain) was found in a study of T cells in Graves' hyperthyroidism and ophthalmopathy. About this clonotype itself: Antigen unknown.

This CDR3 has 11 residues. V dropped 4 bases and J dropped 3 bases, with 4 bases sitting between them. Germline CDR1 LNHDA, CDR2 SQIVND (reference sequence). It was RNA transcripts that yielded the amplified TCR beta CDR3 regions. The TCR CDR3 first-round RT-PCR relied on the HTBI primer set. MiXCR was run by TCRdb on the multiplex PCR reads, yielding one entry per CDR3 protein. Here the sample spans around 520,000 distinct CDR3 sequences, 13% to 15% being singletons. Study-wide results and caveats: In blood, most of the thyroid clonotypes expanded above 0.001 were also present.

This TCR derives from a woman under 30 with Graves' hyperthyroidism. The chain carries TRBV19 and TRBJ2-7; D gene ambiguous. The specimen sequenced was blood. The chain's CDR3 is CASSNLYEQYF. Here the CDR3 DNA reads TGTGCCAGTAGTAATCTCTACGAGCAGTACTTC. The full variable domain, completed using reference TRBV19 and TRBJ2-7, is DGGITQSPKYLFRKEGQNVTLSCEQNLNHDAMYWYRQDPGQGLRLIYYSQIVNDFQKGDIAEGYSVSREKKESFPLTVTSAQKNPTAFYLCASSNLYEQYFGPGTRLTVT.